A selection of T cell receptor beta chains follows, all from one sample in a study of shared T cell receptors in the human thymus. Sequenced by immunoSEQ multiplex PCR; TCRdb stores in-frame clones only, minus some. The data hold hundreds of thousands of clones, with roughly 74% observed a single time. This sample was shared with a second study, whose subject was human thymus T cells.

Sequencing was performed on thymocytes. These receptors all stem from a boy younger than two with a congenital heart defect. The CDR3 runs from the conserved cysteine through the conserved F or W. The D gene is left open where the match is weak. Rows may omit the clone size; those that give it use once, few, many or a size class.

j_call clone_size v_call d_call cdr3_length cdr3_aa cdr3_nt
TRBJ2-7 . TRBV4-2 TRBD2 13 CASSQGLAYEQYF TGTGCCAGCAGCCAGGGACTAGCCTACGAGCAGTACTTC
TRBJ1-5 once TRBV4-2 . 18 CASSQDSPGVYSNQPQHF TGTGCCAGCAGCCAAGATTCTCCAGGGGTATATAGCAATCAGCCCCAGCATTTT
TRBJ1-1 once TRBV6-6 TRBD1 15 CASSWEGDRAREAFF TGTGCCAGCAGTTGGGAGGGGGACAGGGCCCGTGAAGCTTTCTTT
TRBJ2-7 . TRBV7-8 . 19 CASSSEGQGGLAGTYEQYF TGTGCCAGCAGCTCCGAGGGACAGGGTGGATTAGCGGGGACCTACGAGCAGTACTTC
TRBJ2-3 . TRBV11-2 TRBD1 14 CASSLGQHTDTQYF TGTGCCAGCAGCTTGGGACAGCACACAGATACGCAGTATTTT
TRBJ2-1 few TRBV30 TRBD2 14 CAWVSSGSNGEQFF TGTGCCTGGGTGTCTAGCGGGAGTAACGGTGAGCAGTTCTTC
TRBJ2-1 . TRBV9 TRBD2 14 CASSWGGSEGEQFF TGTGCCAGCAGCTGGGGCGGGAGCGAGGGTGAGCAGTTCTTC
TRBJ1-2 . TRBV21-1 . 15 CASSRGGEGPEGYTF TGTGCCAGCAGCCGAGGGGGGGAGGGGCCAGAGGGCTACACCTTC
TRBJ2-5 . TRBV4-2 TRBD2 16 CASSQDWASGQETQYF TGTGCCAGCAGCCAAGACTGGGCTAGCGGGCAAGAGACCCAGTACTTC
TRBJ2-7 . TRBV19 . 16 CASSKKGTLHPYEQYF TGTGCCAGTAGTAAAAAAGGGACACTTCATCCCTACGAGCAGTACTTC
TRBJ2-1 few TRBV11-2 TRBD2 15 CASSRRTSGDHEQFF TGTGCCAGCAGCCGTCGGACTAGCGGAGACCATGAGCAGTTCTTC
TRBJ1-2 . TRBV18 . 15 CASSPPGGTNYGYTF TGTGCCAGCTCACCCCCCGGGGGAACTAACTATGGCTACACCTTC
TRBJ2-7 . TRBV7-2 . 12 CASSSEAAEQYF TGTGCCAGCAGTTCGGAGGCGGCCGAGCAGTACTTC
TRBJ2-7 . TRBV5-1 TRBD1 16 CASSLSDRVPSYEQYF TGCGCCAGCAGCTTGTCGGACAGGGTACCCTCCTACGAGCAGTACTTC
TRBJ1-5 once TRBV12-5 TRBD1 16 CASGLVVDREGQPQHF TGTGCTAGTGGTTTGGTAGTCGACAGGGAAGGTCAGCCCCAGCATTTT
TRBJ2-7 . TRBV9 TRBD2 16 CASSYSPQRETYEQYF TGTGCCAGCAGCTACAGCCCCCAGCGGGAGACCTACGAGCAGTACTTC
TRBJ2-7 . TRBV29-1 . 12 CSVRTGRGEQYF TGCAGCGTTAGGACAGGCCGGGGGGAGCAGTACTTC
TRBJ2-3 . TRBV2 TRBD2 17 CASRPGLAGGGTDTQYF TGTGCCAGCAGGCCGGGACTAGCGGGAGGCGGGACAGATACGCAGTATTTT
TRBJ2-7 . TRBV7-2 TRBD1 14 CASSPRDRVDEQYF TGTGCCAGCAGCCCCCGGGACAGGGTTGACGAGCAGTACTTC
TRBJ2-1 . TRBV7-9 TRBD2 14 CASSLTGTSGTLIF TGTGCCAGCAGCTTAACCGGGACTAGCGGGACCTTGATCTTC
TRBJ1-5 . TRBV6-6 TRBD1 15 CAASTGGAGNQPQHF TGTGCAGCGTCGACAGGGGGTGCGGGCAATCAGCCCCAGCATTTT
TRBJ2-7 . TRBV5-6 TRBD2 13 CASSFQRDREQYF TGTGCCAGCAGTTTCCAGCGGGACCGCGAGCAGTACTTC
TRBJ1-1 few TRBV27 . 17 CASSFRGSVRRNTEAFF TGTGCCAGCAGTTTCAGGGGTTCCGTTCGCCGGAACACTGAAGCTTTCTTT
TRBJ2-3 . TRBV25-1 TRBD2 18 CASSEVYGTSASTDTQYF TGTGCCAGCAGTGAAGTATATGGGACTAGCGCGAGCACAGATACGCAGTATTTT
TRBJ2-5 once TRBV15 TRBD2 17 CATSRYMAGALSETQYF TGTGCCACCAGCAGGTACATGGCGGGAGCGTTGTCAGAGACCCAGTACTTC
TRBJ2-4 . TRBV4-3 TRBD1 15 CASSQNRGSKNIQYF TGCGCCAGCAGCCAAAACAGGGGGAGCAAAAACATTCAGTACTTC
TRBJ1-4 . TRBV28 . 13 CASSFRQNEKLFF TGTGCCAGCAGTTTCAGGCAAAATGAAAAACTGTTTTTT
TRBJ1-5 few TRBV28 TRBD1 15 CASNSGQYSNQPQHF TGTGCCAGCAACTCGGGACAGTATAGCAATCAGCCCCAGCATTTT
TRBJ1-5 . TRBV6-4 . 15 CASSEEGEANQPQHF TGTGCCAGCAGTGAAGAGGGAGAGGCAAATCAGCCCCAGCATTTT
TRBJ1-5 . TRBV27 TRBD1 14 CASSLETGDQPQHF TGTGCCAGCAGTTTAGAGACAGGGGATCAGCCCCAGCATTTT
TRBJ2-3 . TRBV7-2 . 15 CASSFRDFSTDTQYF TGTGCCAGCAGCTTCCGGGATTTTAGCACAGATACGCAGTATTTT
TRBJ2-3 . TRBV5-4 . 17 CASSMGTSLAHTDTQYF TGTGCCAGCAGCATGGGGACGAGTCTAGCCCACACAGATACGCAGTATTTT
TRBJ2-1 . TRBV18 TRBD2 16 CASSPTTSGTTRGQFF TGTGCCAGCTCACCTACGACTAGCGGGACCACTCGGGGGCAGTTCTTC
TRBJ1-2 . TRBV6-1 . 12 CASGAEGKGYTF TGTGCCAGCGGTGCGGAGGGGAAAGGCTACACCTTC
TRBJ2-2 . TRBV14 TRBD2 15 CASSQDKREAGELFF TGTGCCAGCAGCCAAGATAAGCGGGAGGCCGGGGAGCTGTTTTTT
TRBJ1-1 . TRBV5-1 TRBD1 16 CASSLAGQGMNTEAFF TGCGCCAGCAGCTTGGCGGGACAGGGGATGAACACTGAAGCTTTCTTT
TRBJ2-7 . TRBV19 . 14 CASSIAGVPYEQYF TGTGCCAGTAGTATAGCGGGGGTCCCCTACGAGCAGTACTTC
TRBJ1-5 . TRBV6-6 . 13 CASSQEGNQPQHF TGTGCCAGCAGTCAGGAAGGCAATCAGCCCCAGCATTTT
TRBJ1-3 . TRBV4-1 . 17 CASSQVHTRISGNTIYF TGCGCCAGCAGCCAAGTCCACACACGTATCTCTGGAAACACCATATATTTT
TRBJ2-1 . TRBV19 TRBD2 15 CASSIGGGRNNEQFF TGTGCCAGTAGTATAGGGGGCGGGAGGAACAATGAGCAGTTCTTC
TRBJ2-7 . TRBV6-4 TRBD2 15 CASRAGLAVYYEQYF TGTGCCAGCAGGGCCGGACTAGCGGTCTACTACGAGCAGTACTTC
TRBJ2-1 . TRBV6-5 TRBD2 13 CASNRLADNEQFF TGTGCCAGCAACCGACTAGCGGACAATGAGCAGTTCTTC
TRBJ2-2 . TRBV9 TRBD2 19 CASSPRPGTSGSGTGELFF TGTGCCAGCAGCCCACGTCCCGGGACTAGCGGGAGTGGTACCGGGGAGCTGTTTTTT
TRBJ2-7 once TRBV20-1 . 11 CSAEAAYEQYF TGCAGTGCTGAAGCTGCTTACGAGCAGTACTTC
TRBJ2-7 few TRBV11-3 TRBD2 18 CASSERLSSGLSSYEQYF TGTGCCAGCAGCGAACGTTTGTCTAGCGGGTTGAGCTCCTACGAGCAGTACTTC
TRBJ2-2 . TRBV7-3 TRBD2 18 CASTPGLAGGRGTGELFF TGTGCCAGTACTCCGGGACTAGCGGGAGGGCGAGGGACCGGGGAGCTGTTTTTT
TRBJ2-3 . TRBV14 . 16 CASSQDRQGSTDTQYF TGTGCCAGCAGCCAAGACAGGCAGGGGAGCACAGATACGCAGTATTTT
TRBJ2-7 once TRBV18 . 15 CASSPAPGVSREQYF TGTGCCAGCTCCCCAGCCCCGGGGGTCTCTAGGGAGCAGTACTTC